These 5 T cell receptor beta chains came from one sample sequenced in a study of shared clonotypes between healthy human individuals. The data were produced by immunoSEQ multiplex PCR, yet TCRdb's version contains in-frame clones alone and is incomplete. Among 1,500,000 or so clones listed, 97% to 99% were seen once. Sequencing input: naive CD4+ T cells sorted from blood. Subset denoted: CD45RA+ positively selected. The receptors were sampled from a man under 40 in good health.

The chain recombines TRBV28 with TRBJ1-3; D is possibly TRBD1 (5 bases). V was clipped by 2 bases and J by 0 bases, with 8 bases between them. Germline lookup yields CDR1 MDHEN and CDR2 SYDVKM. The CDR3 runs to 15 residues. The CDR3 DNA sequence: TGTGCCAGCAGTTTACTGGGGGGCTCTGGAAACACCATATATTTT. Encoded protein: CASSLLGGSGNTIYF.

The rearrangement joins TRBV5-3 to TRBJ1-5; 7 nucleotides match TRBD1. TRBV5-3 carries the ORF label, with uncertain function. V shed 2 bases and J 11 bases; nucleotides not matched to a gene: 16. This CDR3 is built from 16 residues. The CDR3 DNA sequence: TGTGCCAGAAGCTTAGTACAGGGGCCTGGGGAGTCGGCCCAGCATTTT. It is translated as CARSLVQGPGESAQHF.

V gene TRBV7-6 combines with J gene TRBJ2-1, with D possibly TRBD2 on 6 matching bases. The V end was cut by 0 bases, the J end by 9 bases, with 9 bases between. From germline, CDR1 is SGHVS and CDR2 FNYEAQ. This CDR3 has 13 amino acids. CDR3 nucleotide sequence: TGTGCCAGCAGCTTAGCCGTGGAGGGTGAGCAGTTCTTC. As protein: CASSLAVEGEQFF.

V is TRBV2 and J is TRBJ2-2; 9 bases align to TRBD1. The ends lost 4 bases at V and 6 bases at J; junction bases unmatched: 6. The length of the CDR3 is 15 residues. Per germline, CDR1 SNHLY and CDR2 FYNNEI. CDR3 residues: CASSGDRAPAGELFF. The CDR3 bases are TGTGCCAGCAGTGGGGACAGGGCCCCGGCCGGGGAGCTGTTTTTT.

J is TRBJ2-7 and V is TRBV15; no reliable D call. Trimming cost V 1 base and J 3 bases, with 7 bases left between them. The germline CDR1 and CDR2 sequences are LNHNV and YYDKDF (reference sequence). CDR3 length equals 13 residues. The CDR3 loop is CATSRAYVYEQYF. The CDR3 bases are TGTGCCACCAGCAGAGCCTACGTCTACGAGCAGTACTTC.